Below are 21 T cell receptor beta chains sequenced from a single sample in a study of T-cell memory formation after mild COVID-19 (dated by TCRdb to the early 2020s). Library construction relied on 5' RACE. Sequencing was performed on an Illumina NovaSeq 6000. TCRdb reprocessed the public reads (quality trimming at Q25 with fastp, clone calling with MiXCR) and kept in-frame beta chains. Here each entry gathers all rows of one CDR3 protein and keeps the most common genes and DNA. This sample comprises about 280,000 distinct CDR3 sequences, roughly 8% of them detected only once. The ten largest make up approximately 23% of the sample. Sequencing input: PBMCs or a T cell subset sorted from them (not recorded which). The receptors stem from a man between 18 and 29 years old who had mild COVID-19 (a few samples of this study predate the infection). The sample titles of this study are shuffled in the database, so cell type and time point are left out; the donor was told from shared clones.

This clonotype has ten or more counts. This chain links TRBV7-6 with TRBJ2-2; a possible D gene is TRBD1 (6 bases). CDR1 and CDR2 (germline): SGHVS, FNYEAQ. V lost 2 bases and J lost 2, with 9 bases in between. CDR3 length: 15 residues. The CDR3 protein is CASSLMGHNTGELFF. Here the CDR3 DNA reads TGTGCCAGCAGCTTAATGGGACACAACACCGGGGAGCTGTTTTTT. The full variable domain, rest sourced from reference TRBV7-6 and TRBJ2-2, is GAGVSQSPRYKVTKRGQDVALRCDPISGHVSLYWYRQALGQGPEFLTYFNYEAQQDKSGLPNDRFSAERPEGSISTLTIQRTEQRDSAMYRCASSLMGHNTGELFFGEGSRLTVL.

The CDR3 sequence: CASSRTGARGNEQFF. The CDR3 DNA reads as TGTGCCAGCAGCCGGACGGGAGCCCGGGGCAATGAGCAGTTCTTC. V usage is TRBV11-2 and J usage is TRBJ2-1; weak D call: TRBD2 (6 bases). Trimming shortened V by 5 bases and J by 6 bases, and 17 bases separated the two germline ends. This CDR3 spans 15 amino acids. Germline CDR1 SGHAT, CDR2 FQNNGV.

The sample holds many counts of this clonotype. The V gene is TRBV5-1, the J gene TRBJ1-1; 8 bases are shared with TRBD1. The CDR3 covers 13 residues. Germline CDR1 is SGHRS and CDR2 is YFSETQ. V was clipped by 4 bases and J by 3 bases; unmatched bases: 2. As DNA, the CDR3 is TGCGCCAGCAGCCGGACAGGGTACACTGAAGCTTTCTTT. Encoded protein: CASSRTGYTEAFF.

This chain links TRBV7-2 with TRBJ2-3; D gene uncertain. The CDR3 consists of 16 residues. V was trimmed by 1 base and J by 0 bases, leaving 11 bases between them. The germline V gene encodes CDR1 SGHTA and CDR2 FQGNSA. The CDR3 sequence is CASSLVLLGSTDTQYF. The DNA for the CDR3 is TGTGCCAGCAGCTTAGTGCTTTTGGGTAGCACAGATACGCAGTATTTT.

There are a few counts of this clonotype. The rearrangement uses TRBV10-3 and TRBJ1-5; D unresolved. V was trimmed by 4 bases and J by 2 bases, leaving 15 bases between them. Germline CDR1 is ENHRY and CDR2 is SYGVKD. The CDR3 length is 16 residues. Here the CDR3 reads CAISVRREVGNQPQHF. In DNA form, the CDR3 reads TGTGCCATCAGTGTAAGGAGGGAAGTCGGCAATCAGCCCCAGCATTTT.

This chain links TRBV5-6 with TRBJ2-3; 12 nucleotides agree with TRBD2. The germline gives CDR1 SGHDT, CDR2 YYEEEE. Germline trimming cut 5 bases from V and 6 bases from J; bases unmatched to any gene: 13. The CDR3 covers 17 residues. Here the CDR3 DNA reads TGTGCCAGCAGTTATTGGACTAGCGGGGCCACGGGGGATACGCAGTATTTT. The encoded protein is CASSYWTSGATGDTQYF.

This clonotype was picked up many times. The chain combines TRBV11-2 with TRBJ1-5, with D unresolved. V lost 5 bases and J lost 7, with 15 bases in between. Germline V CDR1 and CDR2: SGHAT, FQNNGV. The CDR3 loop spans 14 amino acids. The CDR3 protein is CASSPGSSRQPQHF. The CDR3 coding sequence is TGTGCCAGCAGCCCTGGGAGCAGTCGGCAGCCCCAGCATTTT. Using reference TRBV11-2 and TRBJ1-5 for the parts outside the CDR3, the full variable domain is EAGVAQSPRYKIIEKRQSVAFWCNPISGHATLYWYQQILGQGPKLLIQFQNNGVVDDSQLPKDRFSAERLKGVDSTLKIQPAKLEDSAVYLCASSPGSSRQPQHFGDGTRLSIL.

Written as DNA, the CDR3 is TGCGCCAGCAGCTTGTTTGGGACTAACACCGGGGAGCTGTTTTTT. Translating it yields CASSLFGTNTGELFF. The genes are TRBV5-1 and TRBJ2-2; D perhaps matches TRBD2 (6 bases). The CDR3 extends over 15 amino acids. The germline V gene encodes CDR1 SGHRS and CDR2 YFSETQ. Trimming left V 1 base short and J 2 bases short, with 9 bases between.

This clonotype has just a few counts. This chain links TRBV29-1 with TRBJ2-3; perhaps TRBD2 as D (6 bases). The germline V and J ends were trimmed by 7 bases and 8 bases, with 16 bases remaining between them. In germline, CDR1 is SQVTM, CDR2 ANQGSEA. The CDR3 is 12 residues long. CDR3 in DNA: TGCAGCGGTCGACTAGTAGGCCTTACGCAGTATTTT. Protein product: CSGRLVGLTQYF.

In this sample, this clonotype turned up many times. The chain employs TRBV12-3 or TRBV12-4 and TRBJ2-3; TRBD1 might be the D (6 bases). The CDR3 loop spans 15 amino acids. V was pared by 8 bases and J by 2 bases, with 17 bases between. CDR3 protein: CASAVGGYTTDTQYF. The CDR3 region has the DNA TGTGCCAGCGCAGTTGGGGGCTATACCACAGATACGCAGTATTTT.

This clonotype was seen ten or more times. V is TRBV6-5 and J is TRBJ2-7, with D hard to call. Germline-derived CDR1 and CDR2 are MNHEY and SVGAGI. The CDR3 consists of 11 residues. V was shortened by 4 bases and J by 2 bases, with 3 bases between the two germline ends. The CDR3 reads CASSSPYEQYF. CDR3 bases: TGTGCCAGCAGTTCCCCCTACGAGCAGTACTTC.

This clonotype has a count of ten or more. This chain links TRBV20-1 with TRBJ1-3, with D perhaps matching TRBD1 (5 bases). Trimming cost V 4 bases and J 2 bases, with 15 bases left between them. The CDR3 totals 15 residues. CDR1 is DFQATT and CDR2 is SNEGSKA in the germline V gene (reference sequence). CDR3: CSATDIEFTGNTIYF. DNA of the CDR3: TGCAGTGCTACGGACATCGAATTTACTGGAAACACCATATATTTT.

This clonotype was counted a few times. J is TRBJ2-1 and V is TRBV27; the match to TRBD1 covers 10 bases. The CDR3 runs 14 residues. V lost 6 bases to trimming and J lost 7 bases; unmatched junction nucleotides: 6. CDR1 and CDR2 (germline): MNHEY, SMNVEV (reference sequence). The CDR3 DNA is TGTGCCAGCAGCTTGACAGGGGGCATAAATGAGCAGTTCTTC. Its translation: CASSLTGGINEQFF.

In its sample, this clonotype was seen a few times. The CDR3 DNA reads TGTGCCAGCAGTTTAATAAACGGCGGGGAGCTGTTTTTT. Translation gives CASSLINGGELFF. The rearrangement joins TRBV12-3 or TRBV12-4 to TRBJ2-2; D is undetermined. V gave up 2 bases and J gave up 7 bases, with 8 bases separating them. The CDR3 sequence is 13 residues long.

Many counts were recorded for this clonotype. CDR3 bases: TGTGCCAGCAGCGTCGCTAGCGGGGGGAACACAGATACGCAGTATTTT. Its translation is CASSVASGGNTDTQYF. The chain joins TRBV9 to TRBJ2-3; 11 nucleotides agree with TRBD2. There are 16 residues in the CDR3. Germline assignment: CDR1 SGDLS and CDR2 YYNGEE. V dropped 2 bases and J dropped 2; count of bases not matched to a gene: 4.

In this sample, this clonotype turned up many times. The chain links TRBV24-1 to TRBJ2-3, with D possibly TRBD1 on 5 matching bases. Germline loops: CDR1 KGHDR, CDR2 SFDVKD. V was shortened by 9 bases and J by 2 bases, with 8 bases between the two germline ends. This CDR3 is built from 12 residues. The DNA for the CDR3 is TGTGCCACCGCAGGGAACACAGATACGCAGTATTTT. This encodes CATAGNTDTQYF.

This clonotype was found a few times. The CDR3 reads CASSLAGGVSYQETQYF. In DNA form, the CDR3 reads TGCGCCAGCAGCTTGGCCGGGGGGGTATCGTACCAAGAGACCCAGTACTTC. V usage is TRBV5-1 and J usage is TRBJ2-5; 8 nucleotides align to TRBD2. Germline V lookup: CDR1 SGHRS, CDR2 YFSETQ. The CDR3 covers 17 residues. The ends lost 0 bases at V and 0 bases at J; junction bases unmatched: 7.

This clonotype was observed a few times. V and J are TRBV7-9 and TRBJ2-7; D gene uncertain. Germline V gives CDR1 SEHNR, CDR2 FQNEAQ (reference sequence). Deletions cut 7 bases from V and 2 bases from J, with 12 bases between. This CDR3 is built from 13 residues. CDR3 sequence reads: CASILTATYEQYF. DNA of the CDR3: TGTGCCAGCATCCTGACCGCAACCTACGAGCAGTACTTC. The full variable domain, its missing parts supplied by reference TRBV7-9 and TRBJ2-7, is DTGVSQNPRHKITKRGQNVTFRCDPISEHNRLYWYRQTLGQGPEFLTYFQNEAQLEKSRLLSDRFSAERPKGSFSTLEIQRTEQGDSAMYLCASILTATYEQYFGPGTRLTVT.

This clonotype showed up many times. The chain joins TRBV5-1 to TRBJ1-1, with TRBD1 matching 9 bases. Germline assignment: CDR1 SGHRS and CDR2 YFSETQ. The CDR3 has 15 amino acids. V gave up 4 bases and J gave up 1 base; unmatched junction bases: 5. CDR3 DNA sequence: TGCGCCAGCAGCCGAGAGGGACAGGGGAACACTGAAGCTTTCTTT. This encodes CASSREGQGNTEAFF.

This chain links TRBV5-1 with TRBJ2-5, with 12 positions matching TRBD1. CDR3 length equals 16 residues. With 7 bases clipped from V and 4 bases from J, the junction kept 11 bases outside the gene matches. Germline V gives CDR1 SGHRS, CDR2 YFSETQ. The CDR3 is CASGRDRGQRRETQYF. Here the CDR3 DNA reads TGCGCCAGCGGCCGGGACAGGGGGCAACGGCGAGAGACCCAGTACTTC.

The chain combines TRBV7-9 with TRBJ1-2; no clear D gene. Germline V lookup: CDR1 SEHNR, CDR2 FQNEAQ (reference sequence). The CDR3 is 13 residues long. The V and J ends lost 10 bases and 4 bases respectively, with 16 bases between them. CDR3 nucleotides: TGTGCCACCGCTTGGACCTCAGGCTATGGCTACACCTTC. Translation gives CATAWTSGYGYTF.